This note documents a single TCR beta chain sequence. Its antigen is unidentified. CDR3 length: 13 residues. Looked up from germline, CDR1 is SNHLY and CDR2 is FYNNEI. V lost 8 bases and J 0 bases, leaving 10 bases between the germline ends. ViraFEST expansion of antigen-specific CD4+ T cells with viral peptide pools preceded sequencing. CD4+ T cells were isolated after 10 days of culture. Sometime from March through December 2020, the person acquired a SARS-CoV-2 infection that PCR confirmed. The authors replaced half the medium with IL-2 medium on days 3 and 7. The data are from a study of vaccination effects on CD4 cells after COVID-19. Findings and caveats of the study: Marked clonal contraction was seen late after vaccination (in both infection- and vaccine-induced clones).

Assay: immunoSEQ multiplex PCR; the TCRdb copy retains only in-frame clones and omits some. This table holds roughly 45,000 clones, 75% found once. The specimen comprised CD4+ T cells from PBMCs cultured with a peptide pool, sampled before COVID-19 vaccination. This receptor was taken from a human donor who had a prior SARS-CoV-2 infection. The rearrangement links TRBV2 to TRBJ1-2; D unresolved. Here the CDR3 DNA reads TGTGCCAGCTACAGATTAGCTAACTATGGCTACACCTTC. It yields the protein CASYRLANYGYTF.